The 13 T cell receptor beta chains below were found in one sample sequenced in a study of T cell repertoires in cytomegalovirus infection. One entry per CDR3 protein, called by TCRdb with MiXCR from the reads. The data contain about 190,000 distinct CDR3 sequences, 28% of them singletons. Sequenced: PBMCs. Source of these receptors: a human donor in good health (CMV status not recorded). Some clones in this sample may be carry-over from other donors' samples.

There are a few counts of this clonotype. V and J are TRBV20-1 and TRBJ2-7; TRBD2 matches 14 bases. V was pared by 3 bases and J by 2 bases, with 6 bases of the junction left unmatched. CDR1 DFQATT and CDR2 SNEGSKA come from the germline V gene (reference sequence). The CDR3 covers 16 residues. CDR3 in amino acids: CSARRTSGGTTYEQYF. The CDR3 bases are TGCAGTGCTAGGAGGACTAGCGGGGGGACTACCTACGAGCAGTACTTC.

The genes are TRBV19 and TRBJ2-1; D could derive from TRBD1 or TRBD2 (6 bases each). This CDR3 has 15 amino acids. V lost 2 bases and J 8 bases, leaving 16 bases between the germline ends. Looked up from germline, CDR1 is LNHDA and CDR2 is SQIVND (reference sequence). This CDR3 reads CASSIMGGEQDEQFF. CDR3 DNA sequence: TGTGCCAGTAGTATAATGGGGGGCGAGCAGGATGAGCAGTTCTTC.

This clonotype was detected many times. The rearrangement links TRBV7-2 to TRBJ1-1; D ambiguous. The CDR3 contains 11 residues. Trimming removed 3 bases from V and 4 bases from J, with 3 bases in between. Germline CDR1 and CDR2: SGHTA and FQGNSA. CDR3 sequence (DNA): TGTGCCAGCAGCTTGGGCACTGAAGCTTTCTTT. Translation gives CASSLGTEAFF.

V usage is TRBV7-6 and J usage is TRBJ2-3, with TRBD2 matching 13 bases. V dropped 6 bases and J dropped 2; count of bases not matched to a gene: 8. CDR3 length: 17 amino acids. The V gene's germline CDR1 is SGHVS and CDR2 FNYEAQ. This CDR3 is CASSRLAGGENTDTQYF. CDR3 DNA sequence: TGTGCCAGCAGTCGACTAGCGGGGGGAGAAAACACAGATACGCAGTATTTT.

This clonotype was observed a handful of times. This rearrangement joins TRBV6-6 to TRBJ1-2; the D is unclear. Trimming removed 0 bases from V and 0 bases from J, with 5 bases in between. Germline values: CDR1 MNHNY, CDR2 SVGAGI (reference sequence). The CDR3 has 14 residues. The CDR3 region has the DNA TGTGCCAGCAGTTACTCCACTCCTAACTATGGCTACACCTTC. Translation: CASSYSTPNYGYTF.

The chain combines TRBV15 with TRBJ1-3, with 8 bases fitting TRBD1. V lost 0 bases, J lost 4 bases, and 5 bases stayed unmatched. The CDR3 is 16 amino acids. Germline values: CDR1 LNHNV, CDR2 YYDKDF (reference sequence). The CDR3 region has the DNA TGTGCCACCAGCAGAGACACAGGGGGGCTGGGAAACACCATATATTTT. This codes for CATSRDTGGLGNTIYF.

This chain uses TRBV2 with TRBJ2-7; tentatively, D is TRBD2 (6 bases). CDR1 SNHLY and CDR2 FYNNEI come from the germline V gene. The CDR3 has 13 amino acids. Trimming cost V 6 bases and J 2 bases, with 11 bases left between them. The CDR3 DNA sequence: TGTGCCAGCAGGGGACTCACCCCCTACGAGCAGTACTTC. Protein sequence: CASRGLTPYEQYF.

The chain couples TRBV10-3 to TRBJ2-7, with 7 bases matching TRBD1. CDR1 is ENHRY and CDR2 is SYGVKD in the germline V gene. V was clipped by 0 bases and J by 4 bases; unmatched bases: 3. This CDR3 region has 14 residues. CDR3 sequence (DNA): TGTGCCATCAGTGAGTCGGTCAGGGGGTACGAGCAGTACTTC. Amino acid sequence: CAISESVRGYEQYF.

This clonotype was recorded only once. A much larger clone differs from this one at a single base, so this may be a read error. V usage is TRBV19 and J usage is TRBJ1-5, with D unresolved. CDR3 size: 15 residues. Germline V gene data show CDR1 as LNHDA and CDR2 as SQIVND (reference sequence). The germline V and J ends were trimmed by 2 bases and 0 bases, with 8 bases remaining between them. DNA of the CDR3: TGTGCCAGTAGTATACAGGAAAATAGCAATCAGCCCCAGCATTTT. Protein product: CASSIQENSNQPQHF.

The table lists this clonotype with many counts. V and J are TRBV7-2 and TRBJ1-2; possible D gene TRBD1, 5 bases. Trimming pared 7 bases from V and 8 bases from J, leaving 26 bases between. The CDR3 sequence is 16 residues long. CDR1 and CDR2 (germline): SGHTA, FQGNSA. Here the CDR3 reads CASTQNGGESSGGYTF. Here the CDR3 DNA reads TGTGCCAGCACCCAAAATGGAGGGGAGTCAAGCGGGGGCTACACCTTC.

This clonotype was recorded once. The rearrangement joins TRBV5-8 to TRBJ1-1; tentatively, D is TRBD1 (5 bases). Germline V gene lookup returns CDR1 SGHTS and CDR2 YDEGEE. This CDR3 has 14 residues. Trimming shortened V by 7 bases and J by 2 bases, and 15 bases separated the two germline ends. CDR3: CASASWGENTEAFF. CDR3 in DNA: TGTGCCAGCGCTTCATGGGGGGAAAACACTGAAGCTTTCTTT.

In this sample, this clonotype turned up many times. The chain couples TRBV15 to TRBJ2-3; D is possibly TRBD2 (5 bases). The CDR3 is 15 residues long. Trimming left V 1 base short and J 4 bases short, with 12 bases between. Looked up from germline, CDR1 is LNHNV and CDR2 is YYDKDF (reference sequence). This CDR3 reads CATSRGGKEADTQYF. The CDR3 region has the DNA TGTGCCACCAGCAGAGGTGGGAAGGAGGCAGATACGCAGTATTTT.

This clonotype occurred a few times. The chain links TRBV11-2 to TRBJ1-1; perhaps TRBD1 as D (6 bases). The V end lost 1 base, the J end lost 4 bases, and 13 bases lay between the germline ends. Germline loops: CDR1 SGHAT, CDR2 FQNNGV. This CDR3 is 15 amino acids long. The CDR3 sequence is CASSLGVGGATEAFF. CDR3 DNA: TGTGCCAGCAGCTTAGGGGTTGGGGGCGCCACTGAAGCTTTCTTT.